Sequencing of this T cell receptor beta chain was carried out in a study of cytomegalovirus exposure and HLA in healthy donors. The overall study: There were tens of millions of unique TCRs (from HLA-typed donors) in an early data release.

The PCR made use of 60 Vbeta and 13 Jbeta primers. Profiling relied on immunoSEQ multiplex PCR, and the TCRdb table lists in-frame clones only, not all of them. The sample lists 160,000 or so clones, 65% to 85% occurring once. V was trimmed by 4 bases and J by 10 bases, leaving 20 bases between them. Germline loops: CDR1 MDHEN, CDR2 SYDVKM. This CDR3 has 16 amino acids. The study's findings and limits: By a later analysis, the bulk of CMV-associated TCR beta chains appeared HLA-restricted. An analysis was carried out later, and it reportedly showed fewer N-insertions in an Asian-associated ancestry cluster than the roughly 670-donor mean.

This clone turned up a few times. Its target is not known. The chain links TRBV28 to TRBJ1-6; tentatively, D is TRBD1 (6 bases). Sequenced: PBMCs. The clonotype originates from a male donor in good health and CMV-seropositive. The CDR3 region is CASSSTLQGTQSPLHF. CDR3 DNA: TGTGCCAGCAGTTCCACCTTACAGGGAACTCAATCACCCCTCCACTTT.